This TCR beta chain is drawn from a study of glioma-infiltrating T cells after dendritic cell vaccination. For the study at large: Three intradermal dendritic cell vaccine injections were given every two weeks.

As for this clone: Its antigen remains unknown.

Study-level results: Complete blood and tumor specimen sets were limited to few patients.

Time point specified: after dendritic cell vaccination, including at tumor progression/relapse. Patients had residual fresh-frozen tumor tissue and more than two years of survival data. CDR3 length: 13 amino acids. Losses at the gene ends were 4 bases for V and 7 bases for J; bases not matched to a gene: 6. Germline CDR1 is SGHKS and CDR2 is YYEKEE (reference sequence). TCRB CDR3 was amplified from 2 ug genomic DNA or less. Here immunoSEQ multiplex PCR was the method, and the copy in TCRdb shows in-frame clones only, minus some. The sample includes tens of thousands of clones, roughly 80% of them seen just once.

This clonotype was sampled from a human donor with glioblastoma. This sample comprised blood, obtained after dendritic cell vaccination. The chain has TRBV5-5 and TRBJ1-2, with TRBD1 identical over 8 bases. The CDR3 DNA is TGTGCCAGCAGCGCGACAGGGGAGGTTGGCTACACCTTC. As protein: CASSATGEVGYTF.